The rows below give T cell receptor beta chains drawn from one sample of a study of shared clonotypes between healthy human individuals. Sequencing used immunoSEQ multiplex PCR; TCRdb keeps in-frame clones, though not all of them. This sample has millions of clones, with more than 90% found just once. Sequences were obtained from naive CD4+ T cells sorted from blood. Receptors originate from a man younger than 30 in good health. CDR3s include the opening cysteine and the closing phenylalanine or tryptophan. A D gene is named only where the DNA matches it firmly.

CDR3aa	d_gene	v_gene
CASSQPIGQPDYTF	NA	TRBV4-3
CASSWDRNTEAFF	TRBD1	TRBV5-1
CAWKAGSTEAFF	NA	TRBV30
CASSSTDSPTNEKLFF	NA	TRBV4-1
CAWRRTGERNEQYF	TRBD1	TRBV30
CASSIRGMNTEAFF	NA	TRBV19
CASSLPGLSTDTQYF	NA	TRBV7-2
CASSQGVGGVYEQYF	TRBD2	TRBV4-1
CASSLGQGRVIQPQHF	NA	TRBV7-8
CASSQVINEKLFF	NA	TRBV4-1
CASSSTAAGSEKLFF	NA	TRBV5-1
CAWSAGTGEKLFF	NA	TRBV30
CASRGFGGELFF	NA	TRBV11-2
CASSEALQGGNPSF	NA	TRBV2
CASSLNGLAGQETQYF	TRBD2	TRBV5-1
CASSQSNEQFF	NA	TRBV2
CASSLSGQTHEQYF	NA	TRBV7-2
CASSPGQGGYTF	TRBD1	TRBV18
CASSLSSRGDQETQYF	TRBD2	TRBV5-4
CASSFPRGDTGELFF	NA	TRBV5-1
CASSIDRNSYYGYTF	NA	TRBV19
CASSPRQGAWETQYF	TRBD1	TRBV6-5